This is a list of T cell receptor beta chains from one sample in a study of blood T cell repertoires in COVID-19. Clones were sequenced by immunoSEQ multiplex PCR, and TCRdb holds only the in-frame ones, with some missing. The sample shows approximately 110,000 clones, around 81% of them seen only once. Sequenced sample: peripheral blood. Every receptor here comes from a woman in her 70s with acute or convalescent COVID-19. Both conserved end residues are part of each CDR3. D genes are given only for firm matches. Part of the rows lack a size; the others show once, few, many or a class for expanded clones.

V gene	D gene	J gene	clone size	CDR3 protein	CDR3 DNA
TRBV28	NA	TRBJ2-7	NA	CASRPGVTYEQYF	TGTGCCAGCAGACCAGGGGTAACCTACGAGCAGTACTTC
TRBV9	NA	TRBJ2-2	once	CASSGQGGGELFF	TGTGCCAGCAGCGGGCAGGGCGGCGGGGAGCTGTTTTTT
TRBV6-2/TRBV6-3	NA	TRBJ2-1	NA	CASSYGGGTNEQFF	TGTGCCAGCAGTTACGGGGGGGGCACCAATGAGCAGTTCTTC
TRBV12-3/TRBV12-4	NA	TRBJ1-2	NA	CASSSNNYGYTF	TGTGCCAGCAGTTCCAATAACTATGGCTACACCTTC
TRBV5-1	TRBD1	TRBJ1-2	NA	CASSLALGQSYYGYTF	TGCGCCAGCAGCTTGGCCTTGGGACAGTCATACTATGGCTACACCTTC
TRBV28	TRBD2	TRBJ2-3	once	CASRAAGGPDTQYF	TGTGCCAGCAGGGCAGCGGGAGGGCCGGATACGCAGTATTTT
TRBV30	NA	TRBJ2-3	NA	CAWSSDSISAQYF	TGTGCCTGGAGTTCGGACTCTATCTCCGCGCAGTATTTT
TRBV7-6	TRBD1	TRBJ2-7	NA	CASSLGQGMNYEQYF	TGTGCCAGCAGCTTAGGACAGGGAATGAACTACGAGCAGTACTTC
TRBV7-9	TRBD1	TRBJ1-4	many	CASSRTGGSEKLFF	TGTGCCAGCAGCCGGACAGGGGGAAGCGAAAAACTGTTTTTT
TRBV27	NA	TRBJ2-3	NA	CASSLYGGGVDTQYF	TGTGCCAGCAGTTTATACGGGGGAGGTGTAGATACGCAGTATTTT
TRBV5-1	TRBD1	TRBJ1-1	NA	CASSPRQGRETEAFF	TGCGCCAGCAGCCCCCGACAGGGGCGGGAGACTGAAGCTTTCTTT
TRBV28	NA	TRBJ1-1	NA	CASSLGGENTEAFF	TGTGCCAGCAGTTTAGGTGGAGAGAACACTGAAGCTTTCTTT
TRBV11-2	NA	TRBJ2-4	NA	CASSSSVARGDQYF	TGTGCCAGCAGCTCCTCGGTGGCGCGGGGAGACCAGTACTTC
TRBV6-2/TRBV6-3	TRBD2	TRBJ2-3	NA	CASSGRDYFPSDTQYF	TGTGCCAGCAGTGGCCGGGACTACTTTCCTTCAGATACGCAGTATTTT
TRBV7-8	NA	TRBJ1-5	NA	CASSLAGWQGIMAQPQHF	TGTGCCAGCAGCTTAGCGGGGTGGCAGGGAATTATGGCACAGCCCCAGCATTTT
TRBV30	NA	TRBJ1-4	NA	CAWSPGGAGKLFF	TGTGCCTGGAGCCCGGGGGGGGCGGGAAAACTGTTTTTT
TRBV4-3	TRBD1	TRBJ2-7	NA	CASSQRDRGFNEQYF	TGCGCCAGCAGCCAAAGGGACAGGGGGTTCAACGAGCAGTACTTC
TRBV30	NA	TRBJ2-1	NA	CAWTVQLSVHEQFF	TGTGCCTGGACCGTTCAACTCTCGGTACATGAGCAGTTCTTC
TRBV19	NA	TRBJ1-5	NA	CASSKASSGARNQPQHF	TGTGCCAGTAGTAAAGCCTCCTCAGGGGCCCGCAATCAGCCCCAGCATTTT
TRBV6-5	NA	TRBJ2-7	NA	CASSYSYSYEQYF	TGTGCCAGCAGTTACTCGTACTCCTACGAGCAGTACTTC
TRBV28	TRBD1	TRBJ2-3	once	CASSKTGVGTDTQYF	TGTGCCAGCAGCAAGACAGGGGTTGGCACAGATACGCAGTATTTT
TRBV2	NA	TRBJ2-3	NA	CAIDGGTTDTQYF	TGTGCCATCGACGGGGGAACCACAGATACGCAGTATTTT
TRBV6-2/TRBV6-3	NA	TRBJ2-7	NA	CASSYPYRAPYEQYF	TGTGCCAGCAGTTACCCGTACAGGGCGCCCTACGAGCAGTACTTC
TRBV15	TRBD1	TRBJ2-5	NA	CATSREGDRPKEGQETQYF	TGTGCCACCAGCAGAGAGGGGGACAGGCCAAAAGAGGGGCAAGAGACCCAGTACTTC
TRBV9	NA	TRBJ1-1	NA	CASSVDKNTEAFF	TGTGCCAGCAGCGTGGACAAGAACACTGAAGCTTTCTTT
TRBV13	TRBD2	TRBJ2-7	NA	CASSRGVSGGSYEQYF	TGTGCCAGCAGCAGAGGAGTGAGCGGGGGGTCCTACGAGCAGTACTTC
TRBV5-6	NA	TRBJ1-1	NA	CASSLGGLNTEAFF	TGTGCCAGCAGCTTGGGCGGATTGAACACTGAAGCTTTCTTT
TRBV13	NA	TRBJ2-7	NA	CASSLGGAAYEQYF	TGTGCCAGCAGCTTAGGGGGGGCTGCCTACGAGCAGTACTTC
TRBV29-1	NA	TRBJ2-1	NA	CSVARVGVAYNEQFF	TGCAGCGTTGCCCGGGTGGGTGTGGCCTACAATGAGCAGTTCTTC
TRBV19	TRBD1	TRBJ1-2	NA	CASSITGGLGYTF	TGTGCCAGTAGTATTACAGGGGGCCTTGGCTACACCTTC
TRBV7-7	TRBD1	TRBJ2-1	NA	CASSPNPGTGRNNEQFF	TGTGCTAGCAGCCCCAATCCCGGGACAGGGCGTAACAATGAGCAGTTCTTC
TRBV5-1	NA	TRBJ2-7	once	CASSPSVSGEQYF	TGCGCCAGCAGCCCTAGCGTCTCGGGGGAGCAGTACTTC
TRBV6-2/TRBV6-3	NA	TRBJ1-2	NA	CASSYRPGAGYGYTF	TGTGCCAGCAGTTACCGACCGGGAGCGGGCTATGGCTACACCTTC
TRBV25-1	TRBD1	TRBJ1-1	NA	CASGQGALEAFF	TGTGCCAGCGGACAGGGGGCCCTTGAAGCTTTCTTT
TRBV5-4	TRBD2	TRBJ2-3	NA	CASSLDPLAASTDTQYF	TGTGCCAGCAGCTTGGACCCGCTAGCGGCGAGCACAGATACGCAGTATTTT
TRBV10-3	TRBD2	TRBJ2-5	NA	CAISESGLAGEGGLKTQYF	TGTGCCATCAGTGAGAGTGGACTAGCGGGAGAGGGGGGTCTGAAGACCCAGTACTTC
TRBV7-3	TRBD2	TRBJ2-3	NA	CASSLNAGGSSDTQYF	TGTGCCAGCAGCTTAAATGCTGGCGGGAGCTCAGATACGCAGTATTTT
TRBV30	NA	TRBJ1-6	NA	CAWRLGRLSSYNSPLHF	TGTGCCTGGAGATTAGGCAGGCTGAGCTCCTATAATTCACCCCTCCACTTT
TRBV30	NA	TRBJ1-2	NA	CAWSSGGERGYTF	TGTGCCTGGAGTTCCGGGGGGGAACGAGGCTACACCTTC
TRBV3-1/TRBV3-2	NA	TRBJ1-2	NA	CASSQAQGLLFGYTF	TGTGCCAGCAGCCAGGCTCAGGGGCTCCTTTTTGGCTACACCTTC
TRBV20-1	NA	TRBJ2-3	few	CSASGTSPEEHTDTQYF	TGCAGTGCTAGTGGCACTAGCCCAGAAGAACACACAGATACGCAGTATTTT
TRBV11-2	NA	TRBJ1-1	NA	CASSVTRGVTEAFF	TGTGCCAGCAGCGTGACGCGGGGAGTCACTGAAGCTTTCTTT
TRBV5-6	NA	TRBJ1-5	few	CASSQGNQPQHF	TGTGCCAGCAGCCAGGGCAATCAGCCCCAGCATTTT
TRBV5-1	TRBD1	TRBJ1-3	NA	CASSKTGMERAGNTIYF	TGCGCCAGCAGCAAGACAGGGATGGAAAGGGCTGGAAACACCATATATTTT
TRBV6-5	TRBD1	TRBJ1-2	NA	CASSPRTGDPNGYTF	TGTGCCAGCAGTCCCCGGACAGGGGATCCGAATGGCTACACCTTC